The rows below give T cell receptor beta chains drawn from one sample of a study of T cell responses to AZD1222 COVID-19 vaccine. Libraries were prepared by immunoSEQ multiplex PCR; TCRdb keeps only in-frame clonotypes and omits some of them. This table holds 20,000 or so clones, roughly 76% found once. Sequencing used peripheral blood, obtained 28 days after the second AZD1222 dose. These receptors all stem from an adult who received the AZD1222 COVID-19 vaccine. CDR3s include the opening cysteine and the closing phenylalanine or tryptophan. Each record gives: clone size, J gene, D gene, V gene, CDR3 protein, CDR3 DNA. D genes are given only for firm matches. Not every row has a clone size; where given, it reads once, few, many or a size class.

>NA|TRBJ1-5|NA|TRBV4-3
CASSQDAQGRQPQHF
TGCGCCAGCAGCCAAGACGCCCAGGGACGTCAGCCCCAGCATTTT
>NA|TRBJ1-5|NA|TRBV2
CASSEGNRQPQHF
TGTGCCAGCAGTGAGGGGAACAGGCAGCCCCAGCATTTT
>NA|TRBJ1-2|NA|TRBV7-3
CASSPPGTNYGYTF
TGTGCCAGCAGCCCACCCGGCACAAACTATGGCTACACCTTC
>NA|TRBJ1-1|NA|TRBV7-8
CASSRTVLTEAFF
TGTGCCAGCAGCCGAACAGTACTCACTGAAGCTTTCTTT
>NA|TRBJ2-7|NA|TRBV21-1
CASRTGRGAVTYEQYF
TGTGCCAGCAGAACCGGGCGGGGGGCAGTCACCTACGAGCAGTACTTC
>few|TRBJ2-3|TRBD2|TRBV5-1
CASSLASGVADTQYF
TGCGCCAGCAGTCTGGCTAGCGGAGTAGCAGATACGCAGTATTTT
>NA|TRBJ2-7|NA|TRBV7-8
CASSTRWAYEQYF
TGTGCCAGCAGCACCCGGTGGGCCTACGAGCAGTACTTC
>NA|TRBJ2-3|TRBD2|TRBV5-1
CASSLLSSGSPDTQYF
TGCGCCAGCAGCTTGTTGAGTAGCGGGAGTCCAGATACGCAGTATTTT
>NA|TRBJ1-2|NA|TRBV19
CASSMVAGEHTF
TGTGCCAGTAGTATGGTGGCAGGGGAGCACACCTTC
>NA|TRBJ1-4|NA|TRBV4-3
CASSIHRDEKLFF
TGCGCCAGCAGCATTCACAGGGACGAAAAACTGTTTTTT
>NA|TRBJ2-5|NA|TRBV7-2
CASSLALMQETQYF
TGTGCCAGCAGCTTAGCGCTTATGCAAGAGACCCAGTACTTC
>once|TRBJ1-2|NA|TRBV2
CASRLRTGSSYGYTF
TGTGCCAGCAGATTACGGACGGGATCTAGCTATGGCTACACCTTC
>NA|TRBJ1-4|NA|TRBV5-6
CASSPAIGTAATNEKLFF
TGTGCCAGCAGCCCCGCGATTGGGACGGCAGCAACTAATGAAAAACTGTTTTTT
>NA|TRBJ1-1|NA|TRBV30
CAWSPFQSEAFF
TGTGCCTGGAGTCCATTCCAATCGGAAGCTTTCTTT
>NA|TRBJ1-4|NA|TRBV15
CATSRDKSAGRGEKLFF
TGTGCCACCAGCAGAGATAAGTCAGCAGGGCGAGGTGAAAAACTGTTTTTT
>NA|TRBJ1-1|TRBD1|TRBV19
CASSLDPTGLTEAFF
TGTGCCAGTAGTCTAGACCCGACAGGGCTTACTGAAGCTTTCTTT
>NA|TRBJ2-1|TRBD2|TRBV10-1
CASSQAGGDRNEQFF
TGCGCCAGCAGCCAAGCGGGGGGTGACCGGAATGAGCAGTTCTTC
>NA|TRBJ2-5|TRBD2|TRBV7-3
CASSRTGLAGGSQAETQYF
TGTGCCAGCAGCCGAACGGGACTAGCGGGAGGCTCTCAGGCAGAGACCCAGTACTTC
>NA|TRBJ1-2|NA|TRBV18
CASSPGDNYGYTF
TGTGCCAGCTCACCAGGAGATAACTATGGCTACACCTTC
>NA|TRBJ1-3|NA|TRBV30
CASAGVGNTIYF
TGTGCCTCCGCCGGGGTCGGAAACACCATATATTTT
>few|TRBJ1-1|NA|TRBV7-3
CASSLNPENTEAFF
TGTGCCAGCAGCTTAAATCCCGAGAACACTGAAGCTTTCTTT
>NA|TRBJ2-7|NA|TRBV29-1
CSVEVSPSSYEQYF
TGCAGCGTTGAGGTTTCTCCGAGCTCCTACGAGCAGTACTTC
>medium-sized|TRBJ2-7|TRBD2|TRBV3-1/TRBV3-2
CASSQTSGERRQYF
TGTGCCAGCAGCCAAACTAGCGGGGAGCGGCGGCAGTACTTC
>NA|TRBJ2-1|NA|TRBV5-1
CASKAPAGGHNEQFF
TGCGCCAGCAAAGCACCTGCCGGGGGCCACAATGAGCAGTTCTTC
>NA|TRBJ1-2|NA|TRBV5-1
CASSEMGGRVGYTF
TGCGCCAGCAGCGAAATGGGGGGGCGAGTTGGCTACACCTTC
>NA|TRBJ1-1|NA|TRBV7-3
CASSFQGDTEAFF
TGTGCCAGCAGCTTCCAGGGAGACACTGAAGCTTTCTTT